Listed below are T cell receptor beta chains from one sample, sequenced in a study of T-cell memory formation after mild COVID-19. Each CDR3 protein is one row after TCRdb ran MiXCR on the 5' RACE reads. This sample yields around 320,000 distinct CDR3 sequences, of which 28% are seen a single time; about 13% belongs to the top ten. The sequenced material came from PBMCs or a T cell subset sorted from them (not recorded which). The receptor source for this set is an adult woman who had mild COVID-19 (a few samples of this study predate the infection). Cell type and time point are not known. The CDR3 runs from the conserved cysteine through the conserved F or W. A D gene is named only where the DNA matches it firmly. A clone size is listed for some rows: how often the clone was seen (once, few, many), or a class if it is expanded.

>NA|11|many|TRBJ2-1|TRBV20-1
CSVQLVHEQFF
TGCAGTGTCCAGCTAGTGCATGAGCAGTTCTTC
>NA|13|NA|TRBJ1-2|TRBV9
CASSVEWTYGYTF
TGTGCCAGCAGCGTAGAATGGACCTATGGCTACACCTTC
>NA|13|NA|TRBJ1-1|TRBV2
CASSEARNTEAFF
TGTGCCAGCAGTGAAGCAAGAAACACTGAAGCTTTCTTT
>NA|17|many|TRBJ2-2|TRBV7-6
CASSSFAGTVNTGELFF
TGTGCCAGCAGCTCATTTGCCGGGACCGTGAACACCGGGGAGCTGTTTTTT
>NA|14|few|TRBJ1-1|TRBV4-2
CASSQEQLNTEAFF
TGTGCCAGCAGCCAAGAACAGTTGAACACTGAAGCTTTCTTT
>TRBD1|16|NA|TRBJ2-5|TRBV12-3/TRBV12-4
CASSLNRGGSQETQYF
TGTGCCAGCAGTTTAAACCGAGGGGGCTCCCAAGAGACCCAGTACTTC
>TRBD1|14|few|TRBJ1-4|TRBV6-6
CASSRQGANEKLFF
TGTGCCAGCAGCCGACAGGGGGCAAACGAAAAACTGTTTTTT
>TRBD2|13|NA|TRBJ2-7|TRBV18
CASSPPAGEWQYF
TGTGCCAGCTCACCACCGGCGGGGGAATGGCAGTACTTC
>NA|14|NA|TRBJ2-3|TRBV7-9
CASSLVVGSDTQYF
TGTGCCAGCAGCTTAGTTGTTGGGTCAGATACGCAGTATTTT
>NA|19|few|TRBJ1-2|TRBV12-3/TRBV12-4
CASSLGVEGREWLVGGYTF
TGTGCCAGCAGTTTAGGTGTTGAAGGGAGAGAATGGTTGGTTGGAGGCTACACCTTC
>TRBD2|14|NA|TRBJ2-7|TRBV11-2
CASSLGTSRYEQYF
TGTGCCAGCAGCTTAGGGACTAGCCGTTACGAGCAGTACTTC
>NA|14|many|TRBJ1-4|TRBV5-1
CASSLDPSGEKLFF
TGCGCCAGCAGCTTGGATCCCTCCGGAGAAAAACTGTTTTTT
>NA|15|NA|TRBJ2-2|TRBV14
CASTQGIGPAGELFF
TGTGCCAGCACCCAGGGAATCGGGCCCGCCGGGGAGCTGTTTTTT
>NA|12|few|TRBJ1-5|TRBV12-3/TRBV12-4
CASRVDNQPQHF
TGTGCCAGCAGGGTAGACAATCAGCCCCAGCATTTT